One sample yielded the 22 T cell receptor beta chains listed below, sequenced in a study of naive and memory T cell subsets. The beta constant-region primer was an equimolar mix of two oligonucleotides covering TRBC1 and TRBC2. TCRdb processed the UMI-ligation and nested PCR reads anew with MiXCR; each CDR3 protein has one entry. Seen here are tens of thousands of distinct CDR3 sequences, about an eighth observed once, and the top ten hold about 0.93%. Specimen: central memory CD4+ T cells from blood. The receptors derive from a human donor in good health.

The chain recombines TRBV28 with TRBJ2-7; 12 nucleotides match TRBD1. The CDR3 has 17 amino acids. Trimming at V came to 6 bases and at J to 3 bases, leaving 12 bases not matched to a gene. Germline CDR1 MDHEN, CDR2 SYDVKM. This CDR3 is CASSRGTGGEIRYEQYF. The CDR3 nucleotides read TGTGCCAGCAGCCGGGGGACAGGGGGCGAAATTCGCTACGAGCAGTACTTC.

This clonotype has just a few counts. This rearrangement joins TRBV24-1 to TRBJ2-2, with TRBD2 matching 13 bases. This CDR3 region has 16 residues. The ends lost 7 bases at V and 7 bases at J; junction bases unmatched: 8. The germline CDR1 and CDR2 sequences are KGHDR and SFDVKD. The CDR3 reads CATRNGLAGANGELFF. DNA of the CDR3: TGTGCCACCAGAAACGGACTAGCGGGAGCGAACGGGGAGCTGTTTTTT.

This clonotype was seen repeatedly, ten times or more. This rearrangement joins TRBV7-2 to TRBJ2-7; the match to TRBD2 covers 9 bases. The V and J ends lost 4 bases and 6 bases, in that order; junction bases with no gene match: 4. This CDR3 region has 13 residues. Per the germline V gene, CDR1 is SGHTA and CDR2 is FQGNSA. This CDR3 is CASSSLAGREQYF. In DNA form, the CDR3 reads TGTGCCAGCAGCTCCCTAGCGGGACGCGAGCAGTACTTC.

This clonotype was observed many times. V usage is TRBV12-3 or TRBV12-4 and J usage is TRBJ2-6; D remains ambiguous. CDR3 length: 12 amino acids. Trimming took 6 bases from V and 0 from J, leaving 0 bases between them. The CDR3 DNA reads as TGTGCCAGCAGCTCTGGGGCCAACGTCCTGACTTTC. Translated, it gives CASSSGANVLTF.

The rearrangement joins TRBV5-1 to TRBJ2-7; possible D gene TRBD1, 5 bases. Looked up from germline, CDR1 is SGHRS and CDR2 is YFSETQ. There are 12 residues in the CDR3. With 3 bases removed from V and 4 bases from J, the gap between germline ends came to 8 bases. CDR3 nucleotides: TGCGCCAGCAGCTCAGACAGATACGAGCAGTACTTC. It specifies CASSSDRYEQYF.

This clonotype was seen a few times. This rearrangement joins TRBV28 to TRBJ2-1; D might be TRBD2 (6 bases). V was pared by 11 bases and J by 8 bases, with 7 bases between. The CDR3 runs 9 residues. The germline V gene encodes CDR1 MDHEN and CDR2 SYDVKM. Here the CDR3 reads CAGGYEQFF. Written as DNA, the CDR3 is TGTGCCGGGGGGTATGAGCAGTTCTTC.

V and J are TRBV20-1 and TRBJ2-3; D unresolved. The CDR3 sequence is 14 residues long. The V end was cut by 4 bases, the J end by 2 bases, with 13 bases between. Per germline, CDR1 DFQATT and CDR2 SNEGSKA (reference sequence). The CDR3 sequence: CSATPARITDTQYF. CDR3 sequence (DNA): TGCAGTGCTACCCCAGCGAGAATCACAGATACGCAGTATTTT.

This clonotype was seen more than once but under ten times. The chain recombines TRBV5-4 with TRBJ2-1, with 12 bases aligning to TRBD1. The CDR3 length is 17 residues. V shed 3 bases, J shed 7 bases, and the junction held 11 bases outside the gene matches. The germline V gene encodes CDR1 SGHNT and CDR2 YYREEE (reference sequence). Written as DNA, the CDR3 is TGTGCCAGCAGCTGGGGCTCGGGGACAGGGGGCCTGAATGAGCAGTTCTTC. Encoded protein: CASSWGSGTGGLNEQFF. Complete variable domain (other parts from reference TRBV5-4 and TRBJ2-1): ETGVTQSPTHLIKTRGQQVTLRCSSQSGHNTVSWYQQALGQGPQFIFQYYREEENGRGNFPPRFSGLQFPNYSSELNVNALELDDSALYLCASSWGSGTGGLNEQFFGPGTRLTVL.

V is TRBV10-3 and J is TRBJ2-1; D call uncertain. V lost 4 bases and J 8 bases, leaving 12 bases between the germline ends. Germline values: CDR1 ENHRY, CDR2 SYGVKD. The CDR3 is 13 residues long. The CDR3 loop is CAISVVCIDEQFF. CDR3 in DNA: TGTGCCATCAGTGTAGTGTGTATCGATGAGCAGTTCTTC.

The chain employs TRBV2 and TRBJ1-2; D is possibly TRBD1 (5 bases). V shed 8 bases and J shed 2 bases, with 9 bases lying between them. Looked up from germline, CDR1 is SNHLY and CDR2 is FYNNEI. The CDR3 is 12 residues long. The CDR3 is CASCDSNYGYTF. DNA for the CDR3: TGTGCCAGCTGCGACAGCAACTATGGCTACACCTTC.

The chain uses TRBV20-1 and TRBJ1-1; D call uncertain. V was pared by 0 bases and J by 2 bases, with 10 bases between. Germline-derived CDR1 and CDR2 are DFQATT and SNEGSKA (reference sequence). This CDR3 has 14 residues. CDR3 sequence reads: CSARDGNRNTEAFF. CDR3 nucleotides: TGCAGTGCTAGAGATGGAAACAGAAACACTGAAGCTTTCTTT.

CDR3 sequence: CASSRDRGVNYGYTF. The DNA of the CDR3 is TGTGCCAGCAGCCGGGACAGGGGTGTTAACTATGGCTACACCTTC. This sequence joins TRBV27 and TRBJ1-2, with 10 bases lining up with TRBD1. Trimming took 6 bases from V and 1 from J; bases not matched to a gene: 5. The CDR3 runs to 15 residues. Germline-derived CDR1 and CDR2 are MNHEY and SMNVEV (reference sequence).

Only a few counts were recorded for this clonotype. V gene TRBV27 combines with J gene TRBJ2-3; 8 bases agree with TRBD2. CDR1 and CDR2 from the germline V gene are MNHEY and SMNVEV (reference sequence). V lost 6 bases to trimming and J lost 0 bases; unmatched junction nucleotides: 2. The CDR3 is 14 residues long. The CDR3 reads CASRPSGSTDTQYF. The CDR3 bases are TGTGCCAGCAGACCTAGCGGGAGCACAGATACGCAGTATTTT.

The chain has TRBV5-1 and TRBJ1-6; 7 nucleotides line up with TRBD1. This CDR3 spans 15 amino acids. The trim removed 4 bases at V and 3 bases at J, leaving 4 bases unmatched. Germline V gene lookup returns CDR1 SGHRS and CDR2 YFSETQ. The CDR3 region has the DNA TGCGCCAGCAGCCCTGGACAGGTCTATAATTCACCCCTCCACTTT. Translated, it gives CASSPGQVYNSPLHF.

The table lists this clonotype with a few counts. The chain employs TRBV5-4 and TRBJ2-1, with D maybe TRBD2 (5 bases). This CDR3 comprises 14 residues. The ends were cut back, 3 bases at V and 5 bases at J, with 12 bases in the middle. The germline V gene has CDR1 SGHNT and CDR2 YYREEE (reference sequence). The CDR3 spells CASSSTTKNNEQFF. CDR3 nucleotide sequence: TGTGCCAGCAGCTCAACGACTAAAAACAATGAGCAGTTCTTC.

This clonotype was found many times. CDR3 sequence: CSARNDGQLSSYEQYF. The CDR3 bases are TGCAGTGCCCGAAACGACGGACAGCTAAGCTCCTACGAGCAGTACTTC. The chain is built from TRBV20-1 and TRBJ2-7; D is perhaps TRBD1 (6 bases). Trimming took 6 bases from V and 0 from J, leaving 21 bases between them. This CDR3 is built from 16 residues. In germline, CDR1 is DFQATT, CDR2 SNEGSKA (reference sequence).

The V and J genes are TRBV7-3 and TRBJ2-3, with D perhaps matching TRBD1 (6 bases). Per the germline V gene, CDR1 is SGHTA and CDR2 is FQGTGA. The ends were cut back, 1 base at V and 3 bases at J, with 11 bases in the middle. The length of the CDR3 is 15 residues. The CDR3 protein is CASSLMAQGTDTQYF. For the CDR3, the DNA is TGTGCCAGCAGCTTAATGGCACAGGGAACAGATACGCAGTATTTT.

For this clonotype: The junction departs from the called germline gene at one end, perhaps through a read error. The chain carries TRBV4-1 and TRBJ2-5; D might be TRBD1 or TRBD2, each matching 5 bases. This CDR3 is built from 14 residues. In germline, CDR1 is MGHRA, CDR2 YSYEKL. CDR3 in amino acids: CASSLGPGQENQYF. As DNA, the CDR3 is TGCGCCAGCAGCCTGGGACCGGGCCAAGAGAACCAGTACTTC.

This clonotype was seen ten or more times. The rearrangement uses TRBV12-3 or TRBV12-4 and TRBJ2-7, with 12 bases identical to TRBD2. The CDR3 loop spans 17 amino acids. V was clipped by 0 bases and J by 3 bases; unmatched bases: 6. The CDR3 sequence is CASSLATGLAGFYEQYF. The CDR3 coding sequence is TGTGCCAGCAGTTTAGCCACGGGACTAGCGGGCTTCTACGAGCAGTACTTC.

This clonotype was picked up many times. This chain links TRBV6-5 with TRBJ2-5; D ambiguous. The CDR3 contains 14 residues. CDR1 and CDR2 from the germline V gene are MNHEY and SVGAGI. Trimming removed 2 bases at V and 5 bases at J, with 12 bases between. The CDR3 region has the DNA TGTGCCAGCAGTTACGGGGTTGATCGGGAGACCCAGTACTTC. This sequence encodes CASSYGVDRETQYF.

The sample holds a few counts of this clonotype. The J gene is TRBJ2-1, the V gene TRBV12-2; the D call TRBD2 from the table was never checked on the DNA. TRBV12-2 is classified as a pseudogene. This CDR3 comprises 16 residues. In nucleotides, the CDR3 is TGTGCAAGTCGCCCGAGCGGGACTAGCGGTAAGAATGAGCAGTTCTTC. Translating gives CASRPSGTSGKNEQFF.

As DNA, the CDR3 is TGTGCCAGCAGCCCGCAGAGGGGACCTAATGGTAATGGCTACACCTTC. Encoded protein: CASSPQRGPNGNGYTF. V usage is TRBV7-9 and J usage is TRBJ1-2; tentatively, D is TRBD1 (5 bases). The germline CDR1 and CDR2 sequences are SEHNR and FQNEAQ (reference sequence). Trimming removed 5 bases from V and 6 bases from J, with 22 bases in between. This CDR3 is built from 16 residues.